These 17 T cell receptor beta chains were all obtained from the same sample, sequenced in a study of blood T cell repertoires in COVID-19. Clones were sequenced by immunoSEQ multiplex PCR, and TCRdb holds only the in-frame ones, with some missing. In the table there are about 310,000 clones, roughly 87% of which are singletons. Sequenced sample: peripheral blood. The receptors originated from a man aged 50 or older with active or convalescent COVID-19.

The genes are TRBV5-1 and TRBJ1-2; D possibly corresponds to TRBD1 (5 bases). Germline CDR1 is SGHRS and CDR2 is YFSETQ. Trimming left V 0 bases short and J 5 bases short, with 17 bases between. The CDR3 is 16 residues long. CDR3: CASSLGGATRGYGYTF. The CDR3 bases are TGCGCCAGCAGCTTGGGCGGGGCGACTAGGGGTTATGGCTACACCTTC.

The chain has TRBV19 and TRBJ2-2, with a possible D match to TRBD1 (6 bases). This CDR3 has 15 amino acids. V lost 3 bases to trimming and J lost 1 base, with 9 bases between them. CDR1 is LNHDA, CDR2 SQIVND, per germline (reference sequence). This chain's CDR3 is CASSIQQGNTGELFF. CDR3 nucleotide sequence: TGTGCCAGTAGTATTCAACAGGGGAACACCGGGGAGCTGTTTTTT.

The CDR3 reads CASSLEGTGNQPQHF. As DNA, the CDR3 is TGTGCCAGCAGCTTGGAGGGGACTGGCAATCAGCCCCAGCATTTT. This chain links TRBV5-8 with TRBJ1-5; D is perhaps TRBD1 (5 bases). Per germline, CDR1 SGHTS and CDR2 YDEGEE. The CDR3 extends over 15 amino acids. V lost 0 bases and J lost 2, with 9 bases in between.

The chain carries TRBV9 and TRBJ1-2; no firm D call. V was trimmed by 4 bases and J by 4 bases, leaving 23 bases between them. The CDR3 sequence is 17 residues long. Germline assignment: CDR1 SGDLS and CDR2 YYNGEE. CDR3 coding DNA: TGTGCCAGCAGCTCCCGAGGGAGGGCTTCGTCTTCCTATGGCTACACCTTC. Its translation is CASSSRGRASSSYGYTF.

J is TRBJ2-1 and V is TRBV28; TRBD2 aligns across 8 bases. The CDR3 consists of 14 residues. CDR1 MDHEN and CDR2 SYDVKM come from the germline V gene. J gave up 8 bases and V 8 bases, and 11 bases lay outside the gene matches. Here the CDR3 reads CASRSGGEEHEQFF. CDR3 DNA sequence: TGTGCCAGCCGTTCGGGAGGGGAAGAGCATGAGCAGTTCTTC.

The rearrangement joins TRBV10-2 to TRBJ2-3; TRBD1 matches 10 bases. This CDR3 comprises 15 residues. V lost 5 bases to trimming and J lost 3 bases; unmatched junction nucleotides: 5. CDR1 and CDR2 (germline): WSHSY, SAAADI. CDR3 loop: CASSPPDRGTDTQYF. The CDR3 nucleotides read TGCGCCAGCAGTCCCCCGGACAGGGGGACAGATACGCAGTATTTT.

The chain combines TRBV5-5 with TRBJ2-2; D remains ambiguous. The germline V gene has CDR1 SGHKS and CDR2 YYEKEE (reference sequence). The germline V and J ends were trimmed by 3 bases and 6 bases, with 15 bases remaining between them. This CDR3 is 15 amino acids long. CDR3 amino acids: CASSSLDGVAGELFF. In nucleotides, the CDR3 is TGTGCCAGCAGCTCCCTAGACGGTGTGGCCGGGGAGCTGTTTTTT.

The chain combines TRBV19 with TRBJ2-4; 8 bases agree with TRBD1. CDR1 LNHDA and CDR2 SQIVND come from the germline V gene (reference sequence). V was clipped by 5 bases and J by 6 bases; unmatched bases: 12. This CDR3 has 16 amino acids. The CDR3 region has the DNA TGTGCCAGTAGTGCCACGGGACAGGTTGAAAGAAACATTCAGTACTTC. The encoded protein is CASSATGQVERNIQYF.

V gene TRBV6-5 combines with J gene TRBJ1-2; 7 bases are shared with TRBD1. Germline V gives CDR1 MNHEY, CDR2 SVGAGI. The ends lost 6 bases at V and 1 base at J; junction bases unmatched: 5. The CDR3 is made up of 14 amino acids. DNA for the CDR3: TGTGCCAGCAGGACCGACAGGGATAACTATGGCTACACCTTC. Its protein product is CASRTDRDNYGYTF.

This clone came up once. This chain joins TRBV20-1 and TRBJ2-7; TRBD2 is a possible D gene (6 bases). The V and J ends lost 6 bases and 5 bases respectively, with 11 bases between them. In germline, CDR1 is DFQATT, CDR2 SNEGSKA (reference sequence). CDR3 length equals 11 residues. The DNA of the CDR3 is TGCAGTGCCGTTCTAGCGCACGAGCAGTACTTC. It is translated as CSAVLAHEQYF.

V is TRBV5-1 and J is TRBJ1-2; weak D call: TRBD1 (5 bases). Germline V gene lookup returns CDR1 SGHRS and CDR2 YFSETQ. This CDR3 is built from 15 residues. V gave up 5 bases and J gave up 0 bases, with 14 bases separating them. The CDR3 DNA is TGCGCCAGCAGTTTTGGAGGGGCGACTAACTATGGCTACACCTTC. Protein product: CASSFGGATNYGYTF.

This CDR3 reads CAWSAGIEAFF. CDR3 coding DNA: TGTGCCTGGAGTGCAGGGATTGAAGCTTTCTTT. V usage is TRBV30 and J usage is TRBJ1-1, with a weak D call TRBD1 (5 bases). V lost 1 base and J 7 bases, leaving 7 bases between the germline ends. From germline, CDR1 is GTSNPN and CDR2 SVGIG (reference sequence). The CDR3 contains 11 residues.

The chain has TRBV5-6 and TRBJ2-6; TRBD2 might be the D (6 bases). Deletions cut 1 base from V and 3 bases from J, with 17 bases between. From germline, CDR1 is SGHDT and CDR2 YYEEEE. The CDR3 contains 18 residues. CDR3: CASSLIGEVSRGANVLTF. The CDR3 DNA follows: TGTGCCAGCAGCTTGATCGGGGAGGTCTCTCGTGGGGCCAACGTCCTGACTTTC.

This sequence joins TRBV7-3 and TRBJ2-3; D gene ambiguous. Trimming left V 2 bases short and J 8 bases short, with 20 bases between. This CDR3 is 16 amino acids long. Germline lookup yields CDR1 SGHTA and CDR2 FQGTGA. The CDR3 loop reads CASSLGLADAQITQYF. The CDR3 DNA sequence: TGTGCCAGCAGCTTAGGCCTGGCCGACGCACAGATTACGCAGTATTTT.

The chain joins TRBV6-1 to TRBJ2-7; D is unresolved. Trimming took off 6 bases at V and 1 base at J, with 7 bases between the two ends. The CDR3 covers 12 residues. Looked up from germline, CDR1 is MNHNS and CDR2 is SASEGT. The CDR3 reads CASRTVSYEQYF. Written as DNA, the CDR3 is TGTGCCAGCAGAACGGTTTCCTACGAGCAGTACTTC.

The chain uses TRBV10-3 and TRBJ2-3; the match to TRBD2 covers 8 bases. Looked up from germline, CDR1 is ENHRY and CDR2 is SYGVKD. Trimming at V came to 4 bases and at J to 5 bases, leaving 11 bases not matched to a gene. This CDR3 is 16 amino acids long. CDR3 residues: CAISARGGAQGDTQYF. As DNA, the CDR3 is TGTGCCATCAGTGCACGGGGGGGGGCGCAGGGAGATACGCAGTATTTT.

The V gene is TRBV5-6, the J gene TRBJ1-2; tentatively, D is TRBD1 (5 bases). V lost 0 bases to trimming and J lost 4 bases, with 13 bases between them. The germline V gene has CDR1 SGHDT and CDR2 YYEEEE. The CDR3 totals 15 residues. The CDR3 nucleotides are TGTGCCAGCAGCTTGGAGGGGTTGATGAGCTATGGCTACACCTTC. The encoded protein is CASSLEGLMSYGYTF.